These T cell receptor beta chains were read from a single sample in a study of OX40 agonist ivuxolimab in advanced cancers. TCRdb keeps only in-frame clones here, not all; method: immunoSEQ multiplex PCR. The sample contains 66,000 or so clones, over 60% of which appear only once. The sequencing used CD4+ or CD8+ T cells sorted from blood, collected in a trial of the OX40 agonist ivuxolimab. The receptor set was obtained from an adult with an advanced solid tumor such as melanoma, head and neck, liver or kidney cancer. CDR3s include the opening cysteine and the closing phenylalanine or tryptophan. D genes are given only for firm matches.

V	J	D	DNA	CDR3
TRBV18	TRBJ2-7	NA	TGTGCCAGCTCCCTTGCGGGTTGGTCCTACGAGCAGTACTTC	CASSLAGWSYEQYF
TRBV7-3	TRBJ2-3	TRBD2	TGTGCCAGCAGCCCCACTAGCGGGGGACATACGCAGTATTTT	CASSPTSGGHTQYF
TRBV4-1	TRBJ2-7	TRBD1	TGCGCCAGCAGCCAAGATCTGGCCCTTCCGGGACAGTCCTACGAGCAGTACTTC	CASSQDLALPGQSYEQYF
TRBV5-1	TRBJ2-1	NA	TGCGCCAGCAGCTTCTCCATGTGGCGGAACAATGAGCAGTTCTTC	CASSFSMWRNNEQFF
TRBV5-5	TRBJ1-1	NA	TGTGCCAGCAGCGTCCGCGACCGTGGCGGTGAAGCTTTCTTT	CASSVRDRGGEAFF
TRBV6-5	TRBJ1-2	NA	TGTGCCAGCAGTCCACGTCGGCAGGGGCACTACACCTTC	CASSPRRQGHYTF
TRBV5-1	TRBJ1-3	NA	TGCGCCAGCAGCTTGGGGGCAGCTAACTCTGGAAACACCATATATTTT	CASSLGAANSGNTIYF
TRBV7-6	TRBJ2-1	TRBD2	TGTGCCAGCAGCTTAGGGGGACTAGCGGGAGTTTACAATGAGCAGTTCTTC	CASSLGGLAGVYNEQFF
TRBV30	TRBJ2-1	TRBD2	TGTGCCTGGAGTGTACATACTAGCGGGGCTGAGCAGTTCTTC	CAWSVHTSGAEQFF
TRBV10-3	TRBJ2-7	NA	TGTGCCATCAGTGAGAACAGCAGAGCCTACGAGCAGTACTTC	CAISENSRAYEQYF
TRBV6-5	TRBJ2-1	NA	TGTGCCAGCAGCCGATACAATGAGCAGTTCTTC	CASSRYNEQFF
TRBV2	TRBJ2-7	NA	TGTGCCAGCAGTTCGTCTCCACCGGGCCTACGAGTCTACGAGCAGTACTTC	CASSSSPPGLRVYEQYF
TRBV9	TRBJ2-7	NA	TGTGCCAGCAGCGTAGTTGGAGGGGGCGCCGAGCAGTACTTC	CASSVVGGGAEQYF
TRBV30	TRBJ2-2	NA	TGTGCCTGGAGCCCCCGTTTGGGGTTGGGGCGTTCGAACACCGGGGAGCTGTTTTTT	CAWSPRLGLGRSNTGELFF
TRBV2	TRBJ1-5	NA	TGTGCCAGCAGTGTGCAGTATAGCAATCAGCCCCAGCATTTT	CASSVQYSNQPQHF
TRBV19	TRBJ2-7	NA	TGTGCCAGTAGTACCCAGAGGGATGGCGAGCAGTACTTC	CASSTQRDGEQYF